A selection of T cell receptor beta chains follows, all from one sample in a study of sequential checkpoint blockade in melanoma. Libraries were prepared by immunoSEQ multiplex PCR; TCRdb keeps only in-frame clonotypes and omits some of them. Here the sample spans about 22,000 clones, 65% to 75% being singletons. The sequences come from CD8+ T cells sorted from blood (inferred from file names), collected from a patient given nivolumab and ipilimumab in sequence. These receptors originate from a human donor with melanoma. CDR3s include the opening cysteine and the closing phenylalanine or tryptophan. D genes are given only for firm matches. Clone size is not always given. Where it is, it says once, few, many or a class for expanded clones.

j_call | v_call | d_call | clone_size | cdr3_aa | cdr3_nt
TRBJ2-1 | TRBV9 | TRBD2 | once | CASSVGFLAGDLPRYNEQFF | TGTGCCAGCAGCGTAGGTTTCCTAGCGGGGGATCTACCCCGATACAATGAGCAGTTCTTC
TRBJ2-7 | TRBV4-2 | NA | NA | CASSQDVRTTYEQYF | TGTGCCAGCAGCCAAGATGTCCGTACAACCTACGAGCAGTACTTC
TRBJ2-3 | TRBV9 | NA | NA | CASSAYFTDTQYF | TGTGCCAGCAGCGCGTACTTCACAGATACGCAGTATTTT
TRBJ2-3 | TRBV4-3 | NA | NA | CASSRTLVAGTDTQYF | TGCGCCAGCAGCCGAACACTAGTTGCGGGCACAGATACGCAGTATTTT
TRBJ2-5 | TRBV9 | TRBD2 | NA | CASSVGGSGALETQYF | TGTGCCAGCAGCGTAGGGGGTAGCGGGGCCTTAGAGACCCAGTACTTC
TRBJ1-1 | TRBV6-6 | NA | NA | CASSYGPEAFF | TGTGCCAGCAGTTACGGGCCTGAAGCTTTCTTT
TRBJ1-2 | TRBV6-6 | TRBD1 | NA | CAIKGANGYTF | TGTGCCATCAAGGGGGCCAATGGCTACACCTTC
TRBJ1-5 | TRBV7-9 | TRBD1 | NA | CASSSGGRSQHF | TGTGCCAGCAGCTCAGGGGGAAGGTCCCAGCATTTT
TRBJ1-5 | TRBV6-5 | NA | NA | CASSNPQGLQHF | TGTGCCAGCAGTAATCCCCAGGGCCTCCAGCATTTT
TRBJ2-5 | TRBV4-2 | TRBD2 | few | CASSQGGTRWETQYF | TGTGCCAGCAGCCAAGGGGGGACTAGGTGGGAGACCCAGTACTTC
TRBJ1-5 | TRBV4-1 | TRBD1 | NA | CASSQGGTGGNQPQHF | TGCGCCAGCAGCCAGGGGGGGACAGGGGGCAATCAGCCCCAGCATTTT
TRBJ2-5 | TRBV7-3 | NA | NA | CASSLGQGETQYF | TGTGCCAGCAGCTTAGGTCAGGGAGAGACCCAGTACTTC
TRBJ2-5 | TRBV9 | NA | once | CASSVGGNQETQYF | TGTGCCAGCAGCGTAGGAGGGAACCAAGAGACCCAGTACTTC
TRBJ2-6 | TRBV13 | NA | medium-sized | CASSPSRGLWANVLTF | TGTGCCAGCAGCCCGAGCCGCGGGCTGTGGGCCAACGTCCTGACTTTC
TRBJ2-1 | TRBV7-9 | TRBD1 | NA | CASSLGQVEQFF | TGTGCCAGCAGCTTGGGACAGGTTGAGCAGTTCTTC
TRBJ2-7 | TRBV6-5 | NA | NA | CASSWDTYEQYF | TGTGCCAGCAGTTGGGACACCTACGAGCAGTACTTC
TRBJ2-5 | TRBV6-1 | NA | NA | CASSPGEGTQYF | TGTGCCAGCTCGCCAGGGGAGGGGACCCAGTACTTC
TRBJ1-2 | TRBV7-9 | NA | NA | CASSSHSKAPGDGYTF | TGTGCCAGCAGCTCCCATAGTAAGGCGCCGGGGGACGGCTACACCTTC
TRBJ2-7 | TRBV19 | TRBD1 | once | CASSIAGQGFYEQYF | TGTGCCAGTAGTATAGCGGGACAGGGTTTCTACGAGCAGTACTTC
TRBJ2-1 | TRBV19 | NA | NA | CASSIDQGIMTQFF | TGTGCCAGTAGTATAGATCAGGGAATTATGACGCAGTTCTTC
TRBJ2-5 | TRBV10-2 | TRBD1 | once | CASSVFGTGQETQYF | TGCGCCAGCAGTGTCTTCGGGACAGGGCAAGAGACCCAGTACTTC
TRBJ2-1 | TRBV11-2 | TRBD2 | NA | CASSSWGGYNEQFF | TGTGCCAGCAGCTCGTGGGGGGGTTACAATGAGCAGTTCTTC
TRBJ2-7 | TRBV5-4 | NA | few | CASSQDWSQIYEQYF | TGCGCCAGCAGCCAAGATTGGAGCCAGATCTACGAGCAGTACTTC
TRBJ2-1 | TRBV4-1 | TRBD2 | NA | CASSQIAGDYNEQFF | TGCGCCAGCAGCCAAATCGCGGGGGACTACAATGAGCAGTTCTTC
TRBJ1-2 | TRBV5-6 | NA | NA | CASSLGFLAGTNYGYTF | TGTGCCAGCAGCTTGGGGTTCCTAGCCGGGACTAACTATGGCTACACCTTC
TRBJ1-6 | TRBV4-3 | TRBD1 | NA | CASSRGTGSYNSPLHF | TGCGCCAGCAGCCGAGGGACAGGATCCTATAATTCACCCCTCCACTTT
TRBJ2-3 | TRBV4-3 | TRBD2 | NA | CASSQDNLPRLANTQYF | TGCGCCAGCAGCCAAGATAACCTGCCTCGACTAGCGAATACGCAGTATTTT
TRBJ2-3 | TRBV4-1 | NA | few | CASSQDLRQFTDTQYF | TGCGCCAGCAGCCAAGATCTGAGACAGTTCACAGATACGCAGTATTTT
TRBJ2-3 | TRBV7-9 | TRBD1 | NA | CASDRGDTQYF | TGTGCCAGCGACAGGGGTGATACGCAGTATTTT
TRBJ1-1 | TRBV19 | TRBD1 | NA | CASSIGLGQMNTEAFF | TGTGCCAGTAGTATAGGTTTGGGACAGATGAACACTGAAGCTTTCTTT
TRBJ1-6 | TRBV6-5 | NA | few | CAISASPGNSPLHF | TGTGCCATCAGTGCCAGCCCAGGGAATTCACCCCTCCACTTT
TRBJ1-1 | TRBV7-9 | NA | NA | CASSHTSQGEAFF | TGTGCCAGCAGCCATACATCACAGGGTGAAGCTTTCTTT
TRBJ1-3 | TRBV2 | NA | NA | CASSWTEGNTIYF | TGTGCCAGCAGCTGGACTGAAGGAAACACCATATATTTT
TRBJ2-1 | TRBV7-9 | NA | few | CASSAQRNEQFF | TGTGCCAGCAGCGCTCAGAGGAATGAGCAGTTCTTC
TRBJ2-2 | TRBV9 | NA | NA | CASSATGELFF | TGTGCCAGCAGCGCGACCGGGGAGCTGTTTTTT
TRBJ1-1 | TRBV7-9 | NA | few | CASIHPGSTEAFF | TGTGCCAGCATACACCCCGGGAGTACTGAAGCTTTCTTT
TRBJ1-5 | TRBV4-2 | NA | NA | CASTTVGGSNQPQHF | TGTGCCAGCACCACGGTAGGAGGGAGCAATCAGCCCCAGCATTTT
TRBJ1-6 | TRBV5-1 | NA | few | CASSPRDIFSYNSPLHF | TGCGCCAGCAGTCCCAGGGACATATTCTCCTATAATTCACCCCTCCACTTT
TRBJ1-6 | TRBV5-3 | NA | NA | CATQTGNSPLHF | TGTGCCACCCAGACAGGCAATTCACCCCTCCACTTT
TRBJ2-1 | TRBV5-6 | TRBD1 | NA | CASSFGTGGAGEQFF | TGTGCCAGCAGCTTCGGGACAGGGGGCGCGGGGGAGCAGTTCTTC
TRBJ2-5 | TRBV6-6 | NA | NA | CASRGGVETQYF | TGTGCCAGCAGGGGGGGTGTGGAGACCCAGTACTTC
TRBJ2-1 | TRBV11-3 | NA | NA | CASSPRDSDNEQFF | TGTGCCAGCAGCCCCCGGGACTCAGACAATGAGCAGTTCTTC
TRBJ1-2 | TRBV27 | NA | NA | CASREDGKHYGYTF | TGTGCCAGCAGGGAGGACGGGAAACACTATGGCTACACCTTC
TRBJ2-1 | TRBV7-2 | TRBD1 | NA | CASSLTGTGGLDEQFF | TGTGCCAGCAGCTTAACCGGGACAGGGGGCCTCGATGAGCAGTTCTTC
TRBJ2-1 | TRBV7-9 | TRBD2 | NA | CASSPSGDSYNEQFF | TGTGCCAGCAGCCCTAGCGGGGACTCCTACAATGAGCAGTTCTTC
TRBJ1-1 | TRBV4-2 | NA | once | CASSQGGPEAFF | TGTGCCAGCAGCCAAGGGGGCCCTGAAGCTTTCTTT
TRBJ1-3 | TRBV9 | TRBD1 | NA | CASSPRDRISGNTIYF | TGTGCCAGCAGCCCCCGGGACAGAATCTCTGGAAACACCATATATTTT
TRBJ2-3 | TRBV5-1 | NA | NA | CASSPGGGGAEDTQYF | TGCGCCAGCAGCCCCGGAGGGGGGGGAGCAGAAGATACGCAGTATTTT
TRBJ1-2 | TRBV9 | NA | NA | CASSRFARQGYTF | TGTGCCAGCAGCAGATTTGCTCGACAAGGCTACACCTTC
TRBJ1-2 | TRBV9 | NA | NA | CASSGLMHYGYTF | TGTGCCAGCAGCGGCCTAATGCACTATGGCTACACCTTC
TRBJ1-2 | TRBV5-1 | NA | NA | CASSFGQMSGYTF | TGCGCCAGCAGTTTCGGACAGATGTCGGGCTACACCTTC